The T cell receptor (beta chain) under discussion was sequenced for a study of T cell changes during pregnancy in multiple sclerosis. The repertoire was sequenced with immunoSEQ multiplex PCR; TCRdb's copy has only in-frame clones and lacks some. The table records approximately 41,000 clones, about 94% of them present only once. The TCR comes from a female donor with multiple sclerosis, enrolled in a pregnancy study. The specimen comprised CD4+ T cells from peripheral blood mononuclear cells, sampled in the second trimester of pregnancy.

For the CDR3, the DNA is TGTGCCAGCAGCGGCGACAGGACCCAGTACTTC. As protein: CASSGDRTQYF. The chain carries TRBV16 and TRBJ2-5, with D possibly matching TRBD1 (5 bases). The CDR3 is made up of 11 amino acids. V lost 5 bases, J lost 7 bases, and 8 bases lay in between. Germline V gene sequence: CDR1 KGHSY, CDR2 FQNENV.